Given below is one T cell receptor (beta chain) in context. Antigen specificity is unknown. This record belongs to a study of graft-versus-host responses after intestinal transplantation. The wider study: Uniformly, recipients were administered anti-thymocyte globulin induction with subsequent tacrolimus and steroids for 3 to 4 years.

Generated by immunoSEQ multiplex PCR, the TCRdb table keeps only in-frame clones and is missing some. This table holds some 90,000 clones, 85% to 95% found once. CDR1 MNHEY and CDR2 SVGAGI come from the germline V gene. Trimming removed 5 bases from V and 5 bases from J; junction bases left unmatched: 2. This CDR3 has 12 residues. Study results and limitations: High graft-versus-host to host-versus-graft T cell clonal ratios marked allografts of patients with graft-donor macrochimerism. Marrow from the recipient contained GvH clones, some of which had appeared first in ileum or blood. Declining HvG levels early post-transplant were linked to peak circulating GvH clone levels.

V gene TRBV6-5 combines with J gene TRBJ1-2; 7 nucleotides agree with TRBD1. This clonotype was obtained from a human donor who received an intestinal transplant. This material consisted of unstimulated CD8+ T cells sorted from spleen or lymph node cells, taken before intestinal transplant. CDR3 amino acids: CASSDRDYGYTF. CDR3 in DNA: TGTGCCAGCAGTGACAGGGATTATGGCTACACCTTC.